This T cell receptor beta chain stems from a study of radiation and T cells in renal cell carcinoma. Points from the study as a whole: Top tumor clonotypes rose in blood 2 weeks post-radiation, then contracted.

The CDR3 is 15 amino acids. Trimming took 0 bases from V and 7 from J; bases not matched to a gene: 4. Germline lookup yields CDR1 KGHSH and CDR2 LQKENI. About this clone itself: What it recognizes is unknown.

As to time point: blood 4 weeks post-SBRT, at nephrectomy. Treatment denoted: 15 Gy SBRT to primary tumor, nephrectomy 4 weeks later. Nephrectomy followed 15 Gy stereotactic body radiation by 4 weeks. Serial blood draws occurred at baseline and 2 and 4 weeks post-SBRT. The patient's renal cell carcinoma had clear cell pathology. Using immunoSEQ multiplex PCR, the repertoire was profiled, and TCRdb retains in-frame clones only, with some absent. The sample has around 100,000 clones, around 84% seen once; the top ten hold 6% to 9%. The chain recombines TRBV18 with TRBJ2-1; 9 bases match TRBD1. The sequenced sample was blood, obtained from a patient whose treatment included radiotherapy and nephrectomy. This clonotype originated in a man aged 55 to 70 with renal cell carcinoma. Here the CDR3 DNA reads TGTGCCAGCTCACCACCGGGACAGGGAAGGAATGAGCAGTTCTTC. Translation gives CASSPPGQGRNEQFF.